A selection of T cell receptor beta chains follows, all from one sample in a study of beta chain features in type 1 diabetes. Profiled with immunoSEQ multiplex PCR; TCRdb holds only in-frame clones, not every one. The data contain fewer than 900,000 clones, around a sixth of them singletons. The specimen was naive CD4+ T cells from blood. These receptors originate from a woman under 30 in good health. Each CDR3 is given with its conserved first and last residue. D genes are given only for firm matches. Clone size is stated in some rows and not others, as once, few, many or a class when expanded.

V gene: TRBV10-3; D gene: -; J gene: TRBJ2-7; clone size: -; CDR3 protein: CATRGYEQYF; CDR3 DNA: TGTGCCACCCGGGGGTACGAGCAGTACTTC
V gene: TRBV5-1; D gene: -; J gene: TRBJ2-1; clone size: -; CDR3 protein: CASSSLGGDRSGRQFF; CDR3 DNA: TGCGCCAGCAGCTCATTGGGAGGAGACAGGTCGGGGCGGCAGTTCTTC
V gene: TRBV7-9; D gene: -; J gene: TRBJ2-3; clone size: -; CDR3 protein: CASSLAGSRHTQYF; CDR3 DNA: TGTGCCAGCAGCTTAGCCGGCTCTAGGCATACGCAGTATTTT
V gene: TRBV15; D gene: TRBD1; J gene: TRBJ2-1; clone size: -; CDR3 protein: CATSRDRGNEQFF; CDR3 DNA: TGTGCCACCAGCCGGGACAGGGGGAATGAGCAGTTCTTC
V gene: TRBV18; D gene: TRBD2; J gene: TRBJ2-3; clone size: few; CDR3 protein: CASSHGTSGSGTDTQYF; CDR3 DNA: TGTGCCAGCTCACACGGGACTAGCGGGAGCGGCACAGATACGCAGTATTTT
V gene: TRBV7-8; D gene: -; J gene: TRBJ2-2; clone size: -; CDR3 protein: CASGIAEGTGELFF; CDR3 DNA: TGTGCCAGCGGCATAGCGGAGGGTACCGGGGAGCTGTTTTTT
V gene: TRBV9; D gene: -; J gene: TRBJ2-5; clone size: few; CDR3 protein: CASSVSGNQETQYF; CDR3 DNA: TGTGCCAGCAGCGTTTCGGGGAACCAAGAGACCCAGTACTTC
V gene: TRBV18; D gene: -; J gene: TRBJ1-1; clone size: few; CDR3 protein: CASSPGRMNTEAFF; CDR3 DNA: TGTGCCAGCTCACCTGGGCGCATGAACACTGAAGCTTTCTTT
V gene: TRBV10-3; D gene: -; J gene: TRBJ2-2; clone size: -; CDR3 protein: CAIRPTENTGELFF; CDR3 DNA: TGTGCCATCAGACCGACAGAGAACACCGGGGAGCTGTTTTTT
V gene: TRBV6-4; D gene: TRBD1; J gene: TRBJ2-1; clone size: few; CDR3 protein: CASRRDSSYNEQFF; CDR3 DNA: TGTGCCAGCAGGAGGGACAGCTCCTACAATGAGCAGTTCTTC
V gene: TRBV7-9; D gene: TRBD1; J gene: TRBJ1-2; clone size: -; CDR3 protein: CASSGKDRIYGYTF; CDR3 DNA: TGTGCCAGCAGCGGAAAGGACAGGATCTATGGCTACACCTTC
V gene: TRBV2; D gene: TRBD1; J gene: TRBJ2-5; clone size: -; CDR3 protein: CASNRQGHQETQYF; CDR3 DNA: TGTGCCAGCAACAGACAGGGGCATCAAGAGACCCAGTACTTC
V gene: TRBV5-1; D gene: TRBD2; J gene: TRBJ2-1; clone size: -; CDR3 protein: CASSWLAGGYNEQFF; CDR3 DNA: TGCGCCAGCAGCTGGCTAGCGGGAGGCTACAATGAGCAGTTCTTC
V gene: TRBV11-2; D gene: -; J gene: TRBJ2-7; clone size: -; CDR3 protein: CASSNQGGSYEQYF; CDR3 DNA: TGTGCCAGCAGCAATCAGGGGGGCTCCTACGAGCAGTACTTC
V gene: TRBV5-4; D gene: TRBD2; J gene: TRBJ2-5; clone size: few; CDR3 protein: CASSLNGGRVQETQYF; CDR3 DNA: TGTGCCAGCAGCTTGAATGGCGGGAGGGTTCAAGAGACCCAGTACTTC
V gene: TRBV5-1; D gene: -; J gene: TRBJ2-4; clone size: few; CDR3 protein: CASSLGVLKNIQYF; CDR3 DNA: TGCGCCAGCAGCCTAGGGGTTTTGAAAAACATTCAGTACTTC
V gene: TRBV5-8; D gene: TRBD1; J gene: TRBJ1-5; clone size: -; CDR3 protein: CASSRGQAVPQPQHF; CDR3 DNA: TGTGCCAGCAGCCGGGGACAGGCGGTCCCGCAGCCCCAGCATTTT
V gene: TRBV2; D gene: TRBD1; J gene: TRBJ2-7; clone size: few; CDR3 protein: CASRQDRDTYEQYF; CDR3 DNA: TGTGCCAGCAGGCAGGACAGGGACACCTACGAGCAGTACTTC
V gene: TRBV27; D gene: -; J gene: TRBJ2-2; clone size: -; CDR3 protein: CASSKGPVANTGELFF; CDR3 DNA: TGTGCCAGCAGTAAGGGCCCGGTCGCCAACACCGGGGAGCTGTTTTTT
V gene: TRBV7-8; D gene: -; J gene: TRBJ1-1; clone size: -; CDR3 protein: CASSLAGVLNTEAFF; CDR3 DNA: TGTGCCAGCAGCTTAGCGGGAGTCCTGAACACTGAAGCTTTCTTT
V gene: TRBV28; D gene: -; J gene: TRBJ2-1; clone size: -; CDR3 protein: CASSTSRTRRGPYNEQFF; CDR3 DNA: TGTGCCAGCAGTACATCCAGGACCCGGCGGGGTCCATACAATGAGCAGTTCTTC
V gene: TRBV5-1; D gene: -; J gene: TRBJ2-7; clone size: few; CDR3 protein: CASSLEPGVGEQYF; CDR3 DNA: TGCGCCAGCAGCTTGGAACCGGGAGTGGGTGAGCAGTACTTC
V gene: TRBV5-1; D gene: TRBD2; J gene: TRBJ2-3; clone size: -; CDR3 protein: CASTPLAGDADTQYF; CDR3 DNA: TGCGCCAGCACCCCACTAGCGGGAGACGCAGATACGCAGTATTTT
V gene: TRBV10-3; D gene: -; J gene: TRBJ2-2; clone size: few; CDR3 protein: CAIAQAPGSGGELFF; CDR3 DNA: TGTGCCATAGCACAGGCCCCGGGGTCCGGCGGGGAGCTGTTTTTT
V gene: TRBV7-9; D gene: -; J gene: TRBJ1-2; clone size: -; CDR3 protein: CASSLVGLFGYTF; CDR3 DNA: TGTGCCAGCAGCTTAGTGGGACTCTTTGGCTACACCTTC
V gene: TRBV19; D gene: -; J gene: TRBJ2-6; clone size: -; CDR3 protein: CASSIATSGANVLTF; CDR3 DNA: TGTGCCAGTAGTATAGCAACTTCTGGGGCCAACGTCCTGACTTTC
V gene: TRBV7-8; D gene: -; J gene: TRBJ2-4; clone size: -; CDR3 protein: CASSLARSVAAKNIQYF; CDR3 DNA: TGTGCCAGCAGCTTAGCGCGCTCGGTAGCAGCCAAAAACATTCAGTACTTC
V gene: TRBV18; D gene: TRBD2; J gene: TRBJ2-1; clone size: -; CDR3 protein: CASSPLGGPLDNEQFF; CDR3 DNA: TGTGCCAGCTCACCACTGGGAGGGCCCTTGGACAATGAGCAGTTCTTC